This record covers a single TCR beta chain. These data are taken from a study of technical replicates of blood from a handful of donors. The CDR3 spans 17 residues. Germline V gene sequence: CDR1 SGHTA, CDR2 FQGNSA. Between the trimmed V and J ends, which lost 2 bases and 6 bases, there was a span of 22 bases. Assay: immunoSEQ multiplex PCR; the TCRdb copy retains only in-frame clones and omits some. The sample yields about 62,000 clones, around 87% seen once. This receptor was identified in a human donor in good health. Some clones in this sample may be carry-over from other donors' samples. What was sequenced was PBMCs. V usage is TRBV7-2 and J usage is TRBJ1-2; possibly TRBD1 for D (5 bases). The CDR3 reads CASSLLSQTGLNNGYTF. CDR3 DNA sequence: TGTGCCAGCAGCTTACTAAGTCAGACGGGACTTAATAATGGCTACACCTTC.